Listed below are T cell receptor beta chains from one sample, sequenced in a study of cytomegalovirus exposure and HLA in healthy donors. The protocol was immunoSEQ multiplex PCR, while the TCRdb copy is restricted to in-frame clones and leaves out a portion. This sample has some 52,000 clones; more than 65% occur once, and the top ten carry less than 9.5%. Material for sequencing was PBMCs. The receptor source for this set is a woman aged 50 to 65 in good health and CMV-seronegative. CDR3s include the opening cysteine and the closing phenylalanine or tryptophan. D genes are given only for firm matches. Rows may omit the clone size; those that give it use once, few, many or a size class.

d_gene: -; v_gene: TRBV14; abundance: -; j_gene: TRBJ2-7; CDR3nt: TGTGCCAGCAGCCAAGAAGCGGGCGGGACCTACGAGCAGTACTTC; CDR3aa: CASSQEAGGTYEQYF
d_gene: TRBD2; v_gene: TRBV7-2; abundance: -; j_gene: TRBJ2-1; CDR3nt: TGTGCCAGCAGCTTACGACGGCTAGCGGGATACAATGAGCAGTTCTTC; CDR3aa: CASSLRRLAGYNEQFF
d_gene: -; v_gene: TRBV28; abundance: -; j_gene: TRBJ1-1; CDR3nt: TGTGCCAGCAGCACACAGGGATACACTGAAGCTTTCTTT; CDR3aa: CASSTQGYTEAFF
d_gene: -; v_gene: TRBV6-1; abundance: -; j_gene: TRBJ2-7; CDR3nt: TGTGCCAGCACCCCGACAGTATCACTCTCCTACGAGCAGTACTTC; CDR3aa: CASTPTVSLSYEQYF
d_gene: TRBD2; v_gene: TRBV11-2; abundance: -; j_gene: TRBJ2-2; CDR3nt: TGTGCCAGCAGCTTAGGCGGGGGGGCGAACACCGGGGAGCTGTTTTTT; CDR3aa: CASSLGGGANTGELFF
d_gene: TRBD2; v_gene: TRBV7-2; abundance: -; j_gene: TRBJ2-3; CDR3nt: TGTGCCAGCAGCTTTAGGGCTAGCGGGGGGACAGATACGCAGTATTTT; CDR3aa: CASSFRASGGTDTQYF
d_gene: TRBD1; v_gene: TRBV5-1; abundance: few; j_gene: TRBJ1-2; CDR3nt: TGCGCCAGCAGTTCCGGGACAGGGAGCGTCTATGGCTACACCTTC; CDR3aa: CASSSGTGSVYGYTF
d_gene: -; v_gene: TRBV27; abundance: -; j_gene: TRBJ2-7; CDR3nt: TGTGCCAGCCGGGGGATCAACTACGAGCAGTACTTC; CDR3aa: CASRGINYEQYF
d_gene: TRBD1; v_gene: TRBV28; abundance: -; j_gene: TRBJ1-2; CDR3nt: TGTGCCAGCAGCTCCGGGACAGTCCATGGCTACACCTTC; CDR3aa: CASSSGTVHGYTF
d_gene: -; v_gene: TRBV6-6; abundance: few; j_gene: TRBJ2-1; CDR3nt: TGTGCCAGCAGCCCCTCAGGGCTTTATGAGCAGTTCTTC; CDR3aa: CASSPSGLYEQFF
d_gene: TRBD2; v_gene: TRBV30; abundance: -; j_gene: TRBJ2-7; CDR3nt: TGTGCCCGGAGCCGGACGGGGGGAGAGGGCGAGCAGTACTTC; CDR3aa: CARSRTGGEGEQYF
d_gene: -; v_gene: TRBV5-1; abundance: -; j_gene: TRBJ1-4; CDR3nt: TGCGCCAGCAGCTCTCGCGGAGGGACTGAAAAACTGTTTTTT; CDR3aa: CASSSRGGTEKLFF
d_gene: TRBD1; v_gene: TRBV6-5; abundance: -; j_gene: TRBJ1-2; CDR3nt: TGTGCCAGCAGTTACTCGCCGGGACAGGGCTATGGCTACACCTTC; CDR3aa: CASSYSPGQGYGYTF
d_gene: -; v_gene: TRBV5-1; abundance: -; j_gene: TRBJ2-7; CDR3nt: TGCGCCAGCAGCTTCGGTACCGGGGCGGGGTACGAGCAGTACTTC; CDR3aa: CASSFGTGAGYEQYF
d_gene: -; v_gene: TRBV7-2; abundance: -; j_gene: TRBJ1-1; CDR3nt: TGTGCCAGCAGCTCAGACAGGAACACTGAAGCTTTCTTT; CDR3aa: CASSSDRNTEAFF
d_gene: TRBD1; v_gene: TRBV9; abundance: -; j_gene: TRBJ1-2; CDR3nt: TGTGCCAGCAGCGTAGAGGACAGGGGCTATGGCTACACCTTC; CDR3aa: CASSVEDRGYGYTF
d_gene: TRBD1; v_gene: TRBV6-6; abundance: -; j_gene: TRBJ1-2; CDR3nt: TGTGCCAGCAGTTCCACCCTGGGACAGGGACGTTACACCTTC; CDR3aa: CASSSTLGQGRYTF
d_gene: -; v_gene: TRBV7-8; abundance: few; j_gene: TRBJ1-5; CDR3nt: TGTGCCAGCAGCTTGACAGTTCTTAGGGGCAATCAGCCCCAGCATTTT; CDR3aa: CASSLTVLRGNQPQHF
d_gene: -; v_gene: TRBV7-6; abundance: few; j_gene: TRBJ1-4; CDR3nt: TGTGCCAGCAGTTCCTGGAGTGGGGCTCCTAATGAAAAACTGTTTTTT; CDR3aa: CASSSWSGAPNEKLFF
d_gene: TRBD2; v_gene: TRBV4-3; abundance: few; j_gene: TRBJ2-1; CDR3nt: TGCGCCAGCAGCCAAGAGTCGGGGGGGCAGAATGAGCAGTTCTTC; CDR3aa: CASSQESGGQNEQFF
d_gene: -; v_gene: TRBV30; abundance: few; j_gene: TRBJ2-7; CDR3nt: TGTGCCTGGAGCCTTGTCGGGAGAAACTCCTACGAGCAGTACTTC; CDR3aa: CAWSLVGRNSYEQYF
d_gene: -; v_gene: TRBV28; abundance: -; j_gene: TRBJ1-2; CDR3nt: TGTGCCAGCAGTTTAATGGGGCGCGGTGGCTACACCTTC; CDR3aa: CASSLMGRGGYTF